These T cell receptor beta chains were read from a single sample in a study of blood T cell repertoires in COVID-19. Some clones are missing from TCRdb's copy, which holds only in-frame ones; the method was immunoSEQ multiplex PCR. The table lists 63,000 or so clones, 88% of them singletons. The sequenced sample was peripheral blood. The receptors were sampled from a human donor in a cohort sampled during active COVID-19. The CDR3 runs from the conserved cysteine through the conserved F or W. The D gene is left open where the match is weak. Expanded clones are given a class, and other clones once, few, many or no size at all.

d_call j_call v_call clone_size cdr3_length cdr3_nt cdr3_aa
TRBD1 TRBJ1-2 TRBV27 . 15 TGTGCCAGCACGGTGAGGGGGCTCGGTAACTATGGCTACACCTTC CASTVRGLGNYGYTF
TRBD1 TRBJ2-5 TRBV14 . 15 TGTGCCAGCAGCCACGAGACAGGGGGTCCACGGACCCAGTACTTC CASSHETGGPRTQYF
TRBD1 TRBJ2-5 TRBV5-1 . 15 TGCGCCAGCAGCGCGGGCACAGGGGGCGTGGAGACCCAGTACTTC CASSAGTGGVETQYF
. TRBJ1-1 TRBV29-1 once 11 TGCAGCGCCCTAGACTACGCTGAAGCTTTCTTT CSALDYAEAFF
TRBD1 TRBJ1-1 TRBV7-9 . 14 TGTGCCAGCAGCCGACAGGGGGCGAACACTGAAGCTTTCTTT CASSRQGANTEAFF
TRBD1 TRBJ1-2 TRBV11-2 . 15 TGTGCCAGCAGCCTGACAGGGACAGGGAGCTATGGCTACACCTTC CASSLTGTGSYGYTF
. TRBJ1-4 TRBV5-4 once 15 TGTGCCAGCAGCGCGTCACAGGGAATCGGAGAAAAACTGTTTTTT CASSASQGIGEKLFF
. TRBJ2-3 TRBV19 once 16 TGTGCCAGTAGGGACATGGGCCAGGGAGGGGGAGATACGCAGTATTTT CASRDMGQGGGDTQYF
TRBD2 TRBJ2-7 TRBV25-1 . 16 TGTGCCAGCAGTGAAAGAGCCAGCGGGAGTATCCACGAGCAGTACTTC CASSERASGSIHEQYF
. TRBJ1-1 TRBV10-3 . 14 TGTGCCATCAGTGACGGCAGACAGAACACTGAAGCTTTCTTT CAISDGRQNTEAFF
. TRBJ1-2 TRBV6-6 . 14 TGTGCCAGCAGTTACCTGGGCCCCGAAGGTGGCTACACCTTC CASSYLGPEGGYTF
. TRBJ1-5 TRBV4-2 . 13 TGTGCCAGCAGCTTACAGGGTGAACAGCCCCAGCATTTT CASSLQGEQPQHF
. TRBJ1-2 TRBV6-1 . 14 TGTGCCAGCAGTGAAGTGGTGGGCTACTATGGCTACACCTTC CASSEVVGYYGYTF
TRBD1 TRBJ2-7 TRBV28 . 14 TGTGCCAGCAGTTTGCCGGGACAGGGGGCAAAGCAGTACTTC CASSLPGQGAKQYF
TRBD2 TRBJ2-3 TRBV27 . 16 TGTGCCAGCAGCCGGGGCCAACTAGCGAGGGCAGATACGCAGTATTTT CASSRGQLARADTQYF
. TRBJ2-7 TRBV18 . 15 TGTGCCAGCTCACCTGGGACAATAAGCTCCTACGAGCAGTACTTC CASSPGTISSYEQYF
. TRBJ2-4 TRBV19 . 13 TGTGCCAGTAGGGAAGGAGTAACCGACATTCAGTACTTC CASREGVTDIQYF
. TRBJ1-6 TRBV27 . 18 TGTGCCAGCAGTTTGAGGAAGAGGATGGAGTCCTATAATTCACCCCTCCACTTT CASSLRKRMESYNSPLHF
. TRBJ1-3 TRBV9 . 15 TGTGCCAGCAGCGTAGCAGGGGATACGGGAAACACCATATATTTT CASSVAGDTGNTIYF
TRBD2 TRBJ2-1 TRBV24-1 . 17 TGTGCCACCAGTGATTTAGGTAGCGGGGGGGGATACAATGAGCAGTTCTTC CATSDLGSGGGYNEQFF
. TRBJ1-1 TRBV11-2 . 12 TGTGCCAGCAAATTAGGGGGTACTGAAGCTTTCTTT CASKLGGTEAFF
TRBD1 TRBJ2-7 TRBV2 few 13 TGTGCCAGCAGGCCGACAGGGGGCTACGAGCAGTACTTC CASRPTGGYEQYF
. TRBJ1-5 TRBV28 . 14 TGTGCCAGCAGTTTGGGGGGAGGCAATCAGCCCCAGCATTTT CASSLGGGNQPQHF
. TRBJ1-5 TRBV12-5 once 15 TGTGCTAGTGGTTCCGGCAATGCGGACAGTTGGCCCCAGCATTTT CASGSGNADSWPQHF
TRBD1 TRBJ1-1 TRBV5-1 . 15 TGCGCCAGCAGCGGGGGGACAGGTTGGGGAACTGAAGCTTTCTTT CASSGGTGWGTEAFF
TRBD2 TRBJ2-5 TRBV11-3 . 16 TGTGCCAGCAGCCGGCCGGGACTAGCGGTAGAAGAGACCCAGTACTTC CASSRPGLAVEETQYF
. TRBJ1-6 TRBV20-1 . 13 TGCAGTGCTAGTTCTCAGGGCGGTTCACCCCTCCACTTT CSASSQGGSPLHF
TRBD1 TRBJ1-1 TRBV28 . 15 TGTGCCAGCAGTGGGCGGGGACAGTTGAACACTGAAGCTTTCTTT CASSGRGQLNTEAFF